This TCR beta chain was identified during a study of neoadjuvant anti-PD-1 for oral cavity cancer. Across the study: Nivolumab at 3 mg/kg was mostly given biweekly, three to four doses, pre-surgery.

Most PBMC samples had around 480 ng input DNA in six replicates. Data came from immunoSEQ multiplex PCR; TCRdb stores just in-frame clones and leaves some out. The sample has 6,700 or so clones; about 78% are singletons. This CDR3 contains 16 residues. Stage II-IVA oral cavity squamous cell carcinoma was new and untreated by systemic or radiation therapy. The V call is TRBV12-1, the J call TRBJ2-5; the table's D call, TRBD2, was not checked against the DNA. TRBV12-1 is marked as a pseudogene. The receptor's source is a person aged 40-85 years with oral cavity squamous cell carcinoma. Sequences were derived from PBMCs, sampled before nivolumab (anti-PD-1) treatment. The CDR3 coding sequence is TGTGCCAGCAGCTTACGCGCGGGGGGCTCTCAAGAGACCCAGTACTTC. The encoded protein is CASSLRAGGSQETQYF.